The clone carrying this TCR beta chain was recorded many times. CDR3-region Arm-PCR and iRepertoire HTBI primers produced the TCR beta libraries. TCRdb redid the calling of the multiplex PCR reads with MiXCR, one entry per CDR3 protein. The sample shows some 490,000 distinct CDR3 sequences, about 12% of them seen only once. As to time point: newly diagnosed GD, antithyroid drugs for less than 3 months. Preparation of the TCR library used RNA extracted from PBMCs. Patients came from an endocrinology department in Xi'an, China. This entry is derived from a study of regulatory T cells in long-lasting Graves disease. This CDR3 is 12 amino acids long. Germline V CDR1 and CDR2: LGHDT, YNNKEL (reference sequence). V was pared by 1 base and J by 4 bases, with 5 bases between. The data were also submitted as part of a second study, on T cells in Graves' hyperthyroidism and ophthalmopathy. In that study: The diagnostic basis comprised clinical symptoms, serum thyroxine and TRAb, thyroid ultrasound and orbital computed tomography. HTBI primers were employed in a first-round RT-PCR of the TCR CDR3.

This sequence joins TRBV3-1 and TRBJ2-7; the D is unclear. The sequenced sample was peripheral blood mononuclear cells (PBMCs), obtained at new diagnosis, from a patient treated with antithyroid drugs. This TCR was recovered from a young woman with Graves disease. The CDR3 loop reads CASSQVRYEQYF. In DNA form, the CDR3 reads TGTGCCAGCAGCCAAGTAAGGTACGAGCAGTACTTC.